The 5 T cell receptor beta chains listed next were all sequenced from one sample in a study of shared clonotypes between healthy human individuals (dated by TCRdb to about 2020). CD8 naive samples were obtained by positive selection for CCR7 among CD45RO-negative cells, yielding a CD45RA+CCR7+ population from which TemRA cells were excluded. The method was the immunoSEQ multiplex PCR assay. Here the immuneACCESS table is served through TCRdb, limited to in-frame sequences with V and J called. Missing clones are a known gap in these copies; in checked studies unresolved V genes cover under half, and the rest lacks a known reason. Counted in this sample were about 2.2 million clones; 90% to 95% of them appeared once. 1.5% to 2% of the sample goes to the ten largest clones. The sequencing sample was made of naive CD8+ T cells from PBMCs. Read against the paper, the sample's cell subset or site label means: CD45RA+CCR7+. The receptors shown here come from a man between 18 and 35 years old in good health. Some clones in this sample may be carry-over from other donors' samples.

J is TRBJ1-1 and V is TRBV7-8, with 7 bases aligning to TRBD1. The CDR3 contains 13 residues. Germline V CDR1 and CDR2: SGHVS, FQNEAQ. V was clipped by 8 bases and J by 2 bases; unmatched bases: 5. The CDR3 DNA sequence: TGTGCCAGCGGGGACAGCAGAAACACTGAAGCTTTCTTT. Translating gives CASGDSRNTEAFF.

The sample holds one count of this clone. The rearrangement uses TRBV5-6 and TRBJ2-5; D ambiguous. Germline CDR1 is SGHDT and CDR2 is YYEEEE. Trimming removed 0 bases from V and 3 bases from J, with 6 bases in between. CDR3 length: 13 residues. The CDR3 DNA sequence: TGTGCCAGCAGCTTGGACATGAAAGAGACCCAGTACTTC. Its protein product is CASSLDMKETQYF. The full variable domain, with the rest looked up from reference TRBV5-6 and TRBJ2-5, is DAGVTQSPTHLIKTRGQQVTLRCSPKSGHDTVSWYQQALGQGPQFIFQYYEEEERQRGNFPDRFSGHQFPNYSSELNVNALLLGDSALYLCASSLDMKETQYFGPGTRLLVL.

The V call is TRBV5-1, the J call TRBJ2-1, with D uncertain. Trimming pared 4 bases from V and 1 base from J, leaving 9 bases between. Germline assignment: CDR1 SGHRS and CDR2 YFSETQ. The CDR3 runs to 14 residues. The CDR3, as DNA: TGCGCCAGCAGCGACGGTCGTTCCTACAATGAGCAGTTCTTC. The encoded protein is CASSDGRSYNEQFF.

With regard to this clone: Distinct nucleotide sequences in the sample also encode this CDR3. The chain joins TRBV7-9 to TRBJ2-7, with TRBD2 as a possible D gene (5 bases). Germline V gene sequence: CDR1 SEHNR, CDR2 FQNEAQ (reference sequence). V was pared by 5 bases and J by 2 bases, with 7 bases between. The CDR3 runs to 12 residues. CDR3 nucleotides: TGTGCCAGCAGCCGGGGTACCTACGAGCAGTACTTC. Amino acid sequence: CASSRGTYEQYF.

The chain combines TRBV12-5 with TRBJ2-1, with D perhaps TRBD1 or TRBD2 (7 bases each). Germline assignment: CDR1 LGHNT and CDR2 FRNRAP. The V and J ends lost 2 bases and 8 bases respectively, with 19 bases between them. This CDR3 contains 16 residues. In DNA, the CDR3 is TGTGCTAGTGGTTTGAGCGGGACAGTACGTTTGGATGAGCAGTTCTTC. It translates to CASGLSGTVRLDEQFF.